This T cell receptor (beta chain) was recorded in a study of regulatory T cells in long-lasting Graves disease. Study overall: Antithyroid drugs had been taken under 3 months by newly diagnosed Graves' patients.

iRepertoire HTBI primers and Arm-PCR of CDR3 regions built TCR beta libraries. As processed by the authors: Detected in the samples were 62 TRBV and 15 or so TRBJ segments. Each CDR3 protein gets one entry after TCRdb re-called the multiplex PCR reads with MiXCR. These V and J calls derive from TCRdb rather than the authors' analysis. Of 350,000 to 500,000 distinct CDR3 sequences listed, approximately 15% are singletons. Indicated time point: newly diagnosed GD, antithyroid drugs for less than 3 months. Isolated PBMC RNA provided the starting material for the TCR library. In the case of this clonotype: The junction shows a germline mismatch at one end, possibly a read error.

CDR1 and CDR2 (germline): SGDLS, YYNGEE. The CDR3 loop spans 15 amino acids. This sample was also put to use in a study of T cells in Graves' hyperthyroidism and ophthalmopathy. As that report states: An initial round of RT-PCR targeting the TCR CDR3 relied on the HTBI primer set.

The sequence derives from a woman aged 50 to 60 with Graves disease. The V call is TRBV9, the J call TRBJ2-3; TRBD2 might be the D (5 bases). The source material was peripheral blood mononuclear cells (PBMCs), sampled at new diagnosis, from a patient treated with antithyroid drugs. The CDR3 DNA is TGTGCCAGCAGCGTAGACTTCGAGGGAACCTCTTCTAGGAAGTTT. As protein: CASSVDFEGTSSRKF.